Sequencing of this T cell receptor (beta chain) was carried out in a study of beta chain features in type 1 diabetes. Expressed TCRB transcripts were sequenced after all isolated RNA was converted to cDNA. Some clones are missing from TCRdb's copy, which holds only in-frame ones; the method was immunoSEQ multiplex PCR. The sample includes 300,000 to 350,000 clones, around 8% seen only once; the top ten take around 0.45%. This CDR3 has 14 residues. V lost 1 base, J lost 5 bases, and 11 bases lay in between. Germline-derived CDR1 and CDR2 are SGHNT and YYREEE (reference sequence). Study findings and constraints: More deletions and fewer insertions at VDJ junctions were seen in type 1 diabetes patients.

This clone was detected a few times. Its cognate antigen is unknown. The V call is TRBV5-4, the J call TRBJ2-3; D gene ambiguous. The sequence was obtained from a woman younger than 35 in good health. Sequenced: central memory CD4+ T cells from blood. CDR3: CASSLTTWGDTQYF. The CDR3 region has the DNA TGTGCCAGCAGCTTGACCACCTGGGGAGATACGCAGTATTTT.